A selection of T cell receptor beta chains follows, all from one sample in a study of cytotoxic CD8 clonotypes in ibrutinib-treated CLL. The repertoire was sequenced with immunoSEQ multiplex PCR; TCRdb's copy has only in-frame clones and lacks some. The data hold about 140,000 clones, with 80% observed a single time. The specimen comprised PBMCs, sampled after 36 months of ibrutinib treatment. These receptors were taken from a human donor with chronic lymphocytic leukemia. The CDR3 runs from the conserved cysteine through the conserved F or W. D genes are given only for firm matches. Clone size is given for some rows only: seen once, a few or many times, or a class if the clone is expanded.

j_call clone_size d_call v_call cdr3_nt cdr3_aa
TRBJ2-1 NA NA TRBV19 TGTGCCAGTAGGCACAGTATGATGGGGCAGTTCTTC CASRHSMMGQFF
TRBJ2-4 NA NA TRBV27 TGTGCCAGCAGTTTATCGTGGAGGGGCTTCAACATTCAGTACTTC CASSLSWRGFNIQYF
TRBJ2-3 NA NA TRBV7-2 TGTGCCAGCAGCTTAAATGTCGTCTCGGATACGCAGTATTTT CASSLNVVSDTQYF
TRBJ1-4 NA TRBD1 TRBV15 TGTGCCACCAGCACCGGACAGGGGAATAGTGAAAAACTGTTTTTT CATSTGQGNSEKLFF
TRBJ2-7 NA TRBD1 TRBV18 TGTGCCAGCTCACCAATGGTGGGACAGGGCTACGAGCAGTACTTC CASSPMVGQGYEQYF
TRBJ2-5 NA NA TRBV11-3 TGTGCCAGCAGCTTAGGACGGAAAGAGACCCAGTACTTC CASSLGRKETQYF
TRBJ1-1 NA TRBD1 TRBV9 TGTGCCAGCAGCGTAGGACAGGGTGGTGATGCTTTCTTT CASSVGQGGDAFF
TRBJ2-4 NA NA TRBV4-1 TGCGCCAGCAGCCAACCGAGACAGGGAGGCAAAAACATTCAGTACTTC CASSQPRQGGKNIQYF
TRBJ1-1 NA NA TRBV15 TGTGCCACCAGCAGAGATCTCGGGGGAATGAACACTGAAGCTTTCTTT CATSRDLGGMNTEAFF
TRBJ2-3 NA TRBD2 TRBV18 TGTGCCAGCTCACCAGGACTAGCGGTGTGGGATACGCAGTATTTT CASSPGLAVWDTQYF
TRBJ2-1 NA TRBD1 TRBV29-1 TGCAGCGGCTCCGGGACAGGGGGCTCCTACAATGAGCAGTTCTTC CSGSGTGGSYNEQFF
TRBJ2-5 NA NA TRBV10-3 TGTGCCATCAGTGAGAAAACGGGACAAGAGACCCAGTACTTC CAISEKTGQETQYF
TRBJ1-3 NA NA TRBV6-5 TGTGCCAGCAGTGGGGGATTCTCTGGAAACACCATATATTTT CASSGGFSGNTIYF
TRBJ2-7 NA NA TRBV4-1 TGCGCCAGCAGCCAAGATCCAGGGTTAGTCGAGCAGTACTTC CASSQDPGLVEQYF
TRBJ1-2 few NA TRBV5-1 TGCGCCAGCAGCCCAGTACAGTCTGCTGCTAACTATGGCTACACCTTC CASSPVQSAANYGYTF
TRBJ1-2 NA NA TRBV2 TGTGCCAGCAGTGGGGTCCGGGACATCTTC CASSGVRDIF
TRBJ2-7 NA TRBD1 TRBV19 TGTGCCAGTAGTGGGGGACAGCTACGAGGGCAGTACTTC CASSGGQLRGQYF
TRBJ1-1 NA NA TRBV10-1 TGCGCCAGCAGTTGGAGTCGGGGGACTGAAGCTTTCTTT CASSWSRGTEAFF
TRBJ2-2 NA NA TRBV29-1 TGCAGCGTTGATTTGGGGGCCGGCACCGGGGAGCTGTTTTTT CSVDLGAGTGELFF
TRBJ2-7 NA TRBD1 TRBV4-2 TGTGCCAGCGGACGGGACAGCTACGAGCAGTACTTC CASGRDSYEQYF
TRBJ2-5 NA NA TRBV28 TGTGCCAGCAACCCAAATAGGGCTAGAGAGACCCAGTACTTC CASNPNRARETQYF
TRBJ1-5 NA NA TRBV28 TGTGCCAGCAGTACCCCCCGAGAGGGCAATCAGCCCCAGCATTTT CASSTPREGNQPQHF
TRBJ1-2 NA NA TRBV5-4 TGTGCCAGCAGCTTGGCGGGGCGGCTGGGCTACACCTTC CASSLAGRLGYTF
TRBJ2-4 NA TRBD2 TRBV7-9 TGTGCCAGCAGCCCCAGACTTGGTAGCGGGAGCACGGACATTCAGTACTTC CASSPRLGSGSTDIQYF
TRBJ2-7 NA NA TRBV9 TGTGCCAGCAGCGTAAGAAAACCGCAGTACGAGCAGTACTTC CASSVRKPQYEQYF
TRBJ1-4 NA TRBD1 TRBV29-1 TGCAGCGTTGGCCGACAGGGCCCGGAAAAACTGTTTTTT CSVGRQGPEKLFF
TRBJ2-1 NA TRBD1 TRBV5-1 TGCGCCAGCAGCTTGGGGACAGGGGCTATAGACTACAATGAGCAGTTCTTC CASSLGTGAIDYNEQFF
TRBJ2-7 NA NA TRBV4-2 TGTGCCAGCAGCCAAGGTGCCCCAACGGGCAGGGGCTCCGAGCAGTACTTC CASSQGAPTGRGSEQYF
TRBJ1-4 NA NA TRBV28 TGTGCCAGCAGTTTGGGAGAAAAACTGTTTTTT CASSLGEKLFF
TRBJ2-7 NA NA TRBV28 TGTGCCAGCAGTCGCAGGGGATACGAGCAGTACTTC CASSRRGYEQYF
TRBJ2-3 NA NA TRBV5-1 TGCGCCAGCAGCCAGGTGGGCAGCCCCCCAGATACGCAGTATTTT CASSQVGSPPDTQYF
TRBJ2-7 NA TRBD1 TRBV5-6 TGTGCCAGCAGCTTGGCGACAGGGACCTACGAGCAGTACTTC CASSLATGTYEQYF
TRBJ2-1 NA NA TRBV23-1 TGCGCCAGCAGTCGCGCCCCAGAGGGCGATGAGCAGTTCTTC CASSRAPEGDEQFF
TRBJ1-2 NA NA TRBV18 TGTGCCAGCTCACTAGCTCAGTACTATGGCTACACCTTC CASSLAQYYGYTF
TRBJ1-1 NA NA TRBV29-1 TGCAGCGTTGGTTACATGTTGAACACTGAAGCTTTCTTT CSVGYMLNTEAFF
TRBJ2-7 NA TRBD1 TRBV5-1 TGCGCCAGCAGCGAAGGGGACAGCAGCCACGAGCAGTACTTC CASSEGDSSHEQYF
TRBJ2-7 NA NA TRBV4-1 TGCGCCAGCAGCCAAGGGCAGGGCCCCCTCTACGAGCAGTACTTC CASSQGQGPLYEQYF
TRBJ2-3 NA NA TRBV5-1 TGCGCCAGCAGCTTTTCCACAGATACGCAGTATTTT CASSFSTDTQYF
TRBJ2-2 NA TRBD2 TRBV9 TGTGCCAGCAGCGTAGTGGCTAGCGGGCTCGCGGGGGAGCTGTTTTTT CASSVVASGLAGELFF
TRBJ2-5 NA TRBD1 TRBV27 TGTGCCAGCAGTTTCCGGACAGGGGAAGAGACCCAGTACTTC CASSFRTGEETQYF
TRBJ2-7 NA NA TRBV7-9 TGTGCCAGCAGCTTAACTCCAGGACTGCTCCCCCACGAGCAGTACTTC CASSLTPGLLPHEQYF
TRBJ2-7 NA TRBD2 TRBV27 TGTGCCAGCAGTTTAGGTCTAGCGGGATACCACGAGCAGTACTTC CASSLGLAGYHEQYF
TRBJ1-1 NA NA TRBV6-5 TGTGCCAGCAGTTACTCTGTTGGGTACACTGAAGCTTTCTTT CASSYSVGYTEAFF
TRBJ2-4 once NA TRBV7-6 TGTGCCAGCAGCTTAGATCGGGTCCCAACTCGGTCGGCCAAAAACATTCAGTACTTC CASSLDRVPTRSAKNIQYF
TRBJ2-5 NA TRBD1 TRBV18 TGTGCCAGCTCACCCTGGCCAGGGGGTACCCAAGAGACCCAGTACTTC CASSPWPGGTQETQYF
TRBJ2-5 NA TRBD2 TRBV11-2 TGTGCCAGCAGCTTAAACGGCGGGGGGGCCAGAGAGACCCAGTACTTC CASSLNGGGARETQYF
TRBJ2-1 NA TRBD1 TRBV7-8 TGTGCCAGCAGCTTTAGTGGCATGGACAGGAACTTCTACAATGAGCAGTTCTTC CASSFSGMDRNFYNEQFF
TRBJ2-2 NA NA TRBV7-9 TGTGCCAGCAGCCCCACCTTTCCCCCAGGGAAAAAAGCCGGGGAGCTGTTTTTT CASSPTFPPGKKAGELFF
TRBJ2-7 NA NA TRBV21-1 TGTGCCAGCAGCAGGGGAAGGGAAGATACCTACGAGCAGTACTTC CASSRGREDTYEQYF
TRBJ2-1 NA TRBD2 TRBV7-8 TGTGCCAGCAGCTTAGGGACTAGCGGAAGGAATGAGCAGTTCTTC CASSLGTSGRNEQFF